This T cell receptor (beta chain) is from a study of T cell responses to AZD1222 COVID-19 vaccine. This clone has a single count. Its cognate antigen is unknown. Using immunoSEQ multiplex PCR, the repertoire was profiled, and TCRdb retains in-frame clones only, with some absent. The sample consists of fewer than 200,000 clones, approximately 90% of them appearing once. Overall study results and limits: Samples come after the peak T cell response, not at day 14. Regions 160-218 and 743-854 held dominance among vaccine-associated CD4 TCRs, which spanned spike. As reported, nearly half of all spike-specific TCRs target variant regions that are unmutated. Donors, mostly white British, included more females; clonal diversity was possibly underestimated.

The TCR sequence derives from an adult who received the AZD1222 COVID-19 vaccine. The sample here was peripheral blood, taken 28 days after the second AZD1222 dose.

The CDR3 protein is CASSWIPGGRGAGEQYF. The CDR3, as DNA: TGCGCCAGCAGCTGGATTCCAGGGGGCCGGGGAGCCGGCGAGCAGTACTTC. The V gene is TRBV5-1, the J gene TRBJ2-7; 8 nucleotides match TRBD1. Germline V lookup: CDR1 SGHRS, CDR2 YFSETQ. This CDR3 region has 17 residues. V lost 3 bases, J lost 6 bases, and 17 bases stayed unmatched.